This is a list of T cell receptor beta chains from one sample in a study of OX40 agonist ivuxolimab in advanced cancers. Repertoires were generated with immunoSEQ multiplex PCR, while TCRdb's copy carries only in-frame clones and drops some. The sample yields about 36,000 clones, about 78% seen once. The sequencing here drew on CD4+ or CD8+ T cells sorted from blood, taken in a trial of the OX40 agonist ivuxolimab. The receptors stem from an adult with an advanced solid tumor such as melanoma, head and neck, liver or kidney cancer. Both conserved end residues are part of each CDR3. Fields, in order: D gene, clone size, J gene, V gene, CDR3 protein, CDR3 DNA. D genes are given only for firm matches. Clone sizes are given selectively: once, few, many, or a class where the clone is expanded.

D: .
size: .
J: TRBJ1-5
V: TRBV27
CDR3: CASSLARYQPQHF
DNA: TGTGCCAGCAGTTTAGCCAGATATCAGCCCCAGCATTTT

D: .
size: .
J: TRBJ2-5
V: TRBV29-1
CDR3: CSVELAGQWETQYF
DNA: TGCAGCGTTGAGCTAGCAGGTCAATGGGAGACCCAGTACTTC

D: .
size: .
J: TRBJ1-1
V: TRBV6-5
CDR3: CATFMGPEAFF
DNA: TGTGCCACATTTATGGGACCTGAAGCTTTCTTT

D: .
size: .
J: TRBJ1-1
V: TRBV5-6
CDR3: CASSFPGGVAFF
DNA: TGTGCCAGCAGCTTTCCCGGCGGGGTAGCTTTCTTT

D: .
size: medium-sized
J: TRBJ2-2
V: TRBV28
CDR3: CASSLFGGELFF
DNA: TGTGCCAGCAGTTTATTCGGCGGGGAGCTGTTTTTT

D: .
size: .
J: TRBJ1-2
V: TRBV9
CDR3: CASSRRTGYTF
DNA: TGTGCCAGCAGTCGTAGGACCGGCTACACCTTC

D: .
size: .
J: TRBJ1-3
V: TRBV27
CDR3: CASSPVLPQPSGNTIYF
DNA: TGTGCCAGCAGCCCAGTCCTCCCTCAACCCTCTGGAAACACCATATATTTT

D: TRBD2
size: once
J: TRBJ2-1
V: TRBV7-9
CDR3: CASSTGASGYNEQFF
DNA: TGTGCCAGCAGTACTGGGGCTAGCGGATACAATGAGCAGTTCTTC

D: .
size: .
J: TRBJ1-1
V: TRBV13
CDR3: CASSEARGSEAFF
DNA: TGTGCCAGCAGTGAAGCGCGTGGCTCTGAAGCTTTCTTT

D: .
size: .
J: TRBJ2-6
V: TRBV4-1
CDR3: CASSQDMAAGANVLTF
DNA: TGCGCCAGCAGCCAAGATATGGCAGCCGGGGCCAACGTCCTGACTTTC